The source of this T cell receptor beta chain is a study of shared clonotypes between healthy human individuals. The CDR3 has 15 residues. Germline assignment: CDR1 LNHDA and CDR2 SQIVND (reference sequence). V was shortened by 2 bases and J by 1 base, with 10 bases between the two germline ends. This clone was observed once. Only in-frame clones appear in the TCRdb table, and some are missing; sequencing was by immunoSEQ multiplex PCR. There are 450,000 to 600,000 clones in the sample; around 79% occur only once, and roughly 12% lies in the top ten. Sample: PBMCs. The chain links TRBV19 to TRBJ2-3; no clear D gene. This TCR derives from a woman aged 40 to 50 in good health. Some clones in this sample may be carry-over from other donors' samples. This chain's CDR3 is CASSILSPGTDTQYF. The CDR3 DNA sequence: TGTGCCAGTAGTATACTTAGCCCAGGCACAGATACGCAGTATTTT.